This paragraph covers one T cell receptor (beta chain) sequence. The specificity of this receptor is unknown. No base-level quality is on record; no much larger clone is a single base apart. Libraries were built with 5' RACE. Instrument used: Illumina HiSeq 2000. Template switching added a universal primer binding site, and the final cDNA carried a unique molecular identifier that allowed TCR cDNA molecules to be counted accurately. First-strand cDNA for TCR alpha and beta chains was synthesized from specific primers in the conserved constant-segment region. To control for contamination, each cDNA library was double barcoded with a SMART-Mk sample barcode plus Illumina barcodes. Two successive PCR steps introduced TruSeq adapter sequences along with Illumina sample barcodes. The TCR alpha and beta cDNA libraries were sequenced on the Illumina HiSeq platform using custom primers. The study's own analysis went as follows. MiGEC was used to process raw reads and extract unique molecular identifiers, and MiXCR was used to find CDR3 positions. For each individual, recombination models were inferred using an EM algorithm with the repgenHMM and IGoR tools. Shared clonotype analysis was performed with the tcR package in R, normalizing sharing by the product of cloneset sizes. To study raw recombination free of thymic and clonal selection effects, out-of-frame nonproductive sequences were analyzed. Clones were called with MiXCR by TCRdb after fastp trimmed the public reads at Q25, and only in-frame beta chains were retained. Rows are unified per CDR3 protein, each entry keeping the most common DNA and genes. The V and J calls follow TCRdb's processing rather than the paper's. This sample has some 570,000 distinct CDR3 sequences in its table, and about 20% of those were observed once. 0.48% of the sample belongs to the ten largest clones.

This entry is derived from a study of identical twins (dated by TCRdb to 2015 to 2016). For context, the study as a whole: To test whether fetal clonotypes persist, this study deep-sequenced TCR alpha and beta repertoires from monozygotic twins, from unrelated adults of various ages, and from cord blood. To rule out contamination, the twin experiments were replicated at different times with different library preparation protocols.

Summary of the overall study and its limitations: Recombination models systematically underestimated out-of-frame TCR alpha sharing in monozygotic twins but agreed with sharing between unrelated individuals. Fewer insertions were carried by abundant cord blood beta clonotypes; a weaker similar trend was observed in young adult naive repertoires, while no such trend was observed in memory repertoires. Compared with coincidental sharing between unrelated individuals, out-of-frame TCR alpha sequences shared between twins showed an excess of sequences with low generation probability. Because the same donors could not be followed over many years, conclusions were based on cross-sectional statistical analysis. Zero-insertion analyses could be partly confounded by invariant T cells such as MAIT and iNKT, although diverse VJ usage argued against such confounding for most clonotypes. The excess sharing between twins in beta out-of-frame sequences was weaker because fewer shared sequences reduced the signal-to-noise ratio.

Only healthy Caucasian donors were included. The twin cohort comprised three pairs of female monozygotic twins, all aged roughly 18 to 29 years. Positive isolation kits from Invitrogen were used to isolate the CD4+ and CD8+ T cell populations. CDR1 and CDR2 are read off the germline V gene as KGHDR and SFDVKD. Unmatched junction bases come to 7, with V trimmed by 6 bases and J by 6 bases. The CDR3 numbers 14 residues from cysteine through phenylalanine. Just the 42-base CDR3 DNA is kept, in frame starting at base 1. The same data also went into a second study, on yellow fever vaccine responses in identical twins. Looking at the second paper: The authors reported that the T cell response to vaccination in identical twins appeared partly convergent and partly personalized. The study precisely tracked vaccine-responding T cell clones in identical twins.

The chain couples TRBV24-1 to TRBJ1-5; TRBD1 fits 7 bases in the junction. Sequenced material: CD4+ T cells sorted from blood. The TCR comes from a woman younger than 35 in good health. The DNA sequence is as follows: TGTGCCACCAGTCCGACAGGGAAGGGTCAGCCCCAGCATTTT. This codes for CATSPTGKGQPQHF.